This T cell receptor (beta chain) was sequenced during a study of blood T cell repertoires in COVID-19. In the study overall: COVID-19 samples from acute and convalescent phases originated in the United States, Italy and Spain. PBMCs, B-cell-depleted T cells, or T cells were the source of the cDNA or gDNA that made up the material.

The authors' processing: Estimation of nucleated cell counts relied on the amplification of reference gene primers. TCRdb's copy holds only in-frame clones and misses some; the assay was immunoSEQ multiplex PCR. D and trimming come from the DNA, and the V and J calls and clone size come from that table. The sample lists more than 200,000 clones, over 75% occurring once. Individuals aged roughly 18 to 95 years were recruited from around 22 US areas. Sequenced sample: PBMCs or T cells enriched from blood (not recorded which). This clonotype originated in a man younger than 45 in a cohort exposed to, infected with or recovered from COVID-19 (not recorded which).

The CDR3, as DNA: TGTGCCAGCAGCATCGGGGGACTCAATCAGCCCCAGCATTTT. Translation gives CASSIGGLNQPQHF. The gene calls are TRBV6-5 and TRBJ1-5, with D possibly matching TRBD1 (5 bases). V lost 6 bases and J lost 3, with 12 bases in between. Germline lookup yields CDR1 MNHEY and CDR2 SVGAGI. The CDR3 contains 14 residues.